The table lists the clone carrying this TCR beta chain with many counts. Its antigen is currently unknown. This record belongs to a study of breast tumors, draining lymph nodes, adjacent tissues. Findings and limits, study-wide: Data only fit, rather than demonstrated, lymph node origin of most tumor T cells. Tumors had less TCR diversity than lymph nodes, more than nontumor tissue. Tumor and nontumor repertoires were significantly more similar in luminal-like than in basal-like breast cancer. Findings are consistent with lymph node origin and intratumoral expansion of most tumor T cells.

The germline V gene encodes CDR1 SNHLY and CDR2 FYNNEI. CDR3 size: 15 residues. V was trimmed by 7 bases and J by 2 bases, leaving 18 bases between them. Breast cancer patients provided tissue from their axillary draining lymph nodes. TCRdb re-called the multiplex PCR reads with MiXCR, one entry per CDR3 protein. Of around 170,000 distinct CDR3 sequences in the sample, approximately 30% were seen once. The V gene is TRBV2, the J gene TRBJ2-7; the D gene could be TRBD1 or TRBD2 (6 bases each). The sequence was collected from a female donor with breast cancer. Some clones in this sample may be carry-over from other donors' samples. Sequencing was done on a sample of axillary lymph node tissue. The CDR3 is CASNTGAQGTYEQYF. CDR3 nucleotide sequence: TGTGCCAGCAACACGGGGGCCCAGGGTACCTACGAGCAGTACTTC.